A single sample gave rise to the 29 T cell receptor beta chains below, sequenced in a study of control samples from healthy donors and cancer patients. Here immunoSEQ multiplex PCR was the method, and the copy in TCRdb shows in-frame clones only, minus some. The table shows approximately 120,000 clones, with 90% occurring only once. The sample taken for sequencing was blood. Receptor source: a human donor in good health. The donor label of this sample is uncertain.

The CDR3, as DNA: TGCGCCAGCAGCTTGGTAGGGACATCCTACAATGAGCAGTTCTTC. It yields the protein CASSLVGTSYNEQFF. The chain combines TRBV5-1 with TRBJ2-1, with TRBD1 as a possible D gene (6 bases). Trimming cost V 0 bases and J 1 base, with 8 bases left between them. This CDR3 spans 15 amino acids. Germline values: CDR1 SGHRS, CDR2 YFSETQ.

CDR3 bases: TGTGCCAGCAGCTCAAGGACTAGCAGTTTCCAAGAGACCCAGTACTTC. This encodes CASSSRTSSFQETQYF. J is TRBJ2-5 and V is TRBV7-8, with 8 bases lining up with TRBD2. V was clipped by 4 bases and J by 1 base; unmatched bases: 8. This CDR3 contains 16 residues. The V gene's germline CDR1 is SGHVS and CDR2 FQNEAQ. Filled out from reference TRBV7-8 and TRBJ2-5, the complete variable domain reads GAGVSQSPRYKVAKRGQDVALRCDPISGHVSLFWYQQALGQGPEFLTYFQNEAQLDKSGLPSDRFFAERPEGSVSTLKIQRTQQEDSAVYLCASSSRTSSFQETQYFGPGTRLLVL.

This chain uses TRBV28 with TRBJ1-1, with D possibly matching TRBD1 (5 bases). Between the trimmed V and J ends, which lost 4 bases and 8 bases, there was a span of 11 bases. The CDR3 has 12 residues. Germline V CDR1 and CDR2: MDHEN, SYDVKM. The CDR3 coding sequence is TGTGCCAGCAGTTCCTCAGGGACCGAAGCTTTCTTT. It yields the protein CASSSSGTEAFF.

The chain joins TRBV7-9 to TRBJ1-1; TRBD1 matches 8 bases. V gave up 5 bases and J gave up 1 base; unmatched junction bases: 6. From germline, CDR1 is SEHNR and CDR2 FQNEAQ (reference sequence). The CDR3 covers 15 residues. CDR3 sequence (DNA): TGTGCCAGCAGCCCAACAGGGGGGGGGAACACTGAAGCTTTCTTT. Encoded protein: CASSPTGGGNTEAFF.

The chain couples TRBV5-4 to TRBJ2-3; 7 bases are shared with TRBD1. Germline values: CDR1 SGHNT, CDR2 YYREEE (reference sequence). J was trimmed by 2 bases and V by 3 bases; bases with no gene match: 3. The length of the CDR3 is 14 residues. The CDR3 sequence: CASSSDRFTDTQYF. The DNA for the CDR3 is TGTGCCAGCAGCTCGGACAGGTTCACAGATACGCAGTATTTT.

V usage is TRBV2 and J usage is TRBJ2-1; D possibly matches TRBD1 or TRBD2 (5 bases each). Germline CDR1 reads SNHLY; CDR2 reads FYNNEI. The ends were cut back, 3 bases at V and 3 bases at J, with 15 bases in the middle. CDR3 length: 16 amino acids. The CDR3 sequence is CASSDMRRGDYNEQFF. The CDR3, as DNA: TGTGCCAGCAGTGATATGCGGAGAGGGGACTACAATGAGCAGTTCTTC.

This chain links TRBV14 with TRBJ1-1; 7 bases align to TRBD1. CDR1 is SGHDN, CDR2 FVKESK, per germline. CDR3 length: 12 residues. Trimming at V came to 5 bases and at J to 5 bases, leaving 2 bases not matched to a gene. DNA for the CDR3: TGTGCCAGCAGCAACAGGGGTACTGAAGCTTTCTTT. This encodes CASSNRGTEAFF.

V is TRBV7-2 and J is TRBJ2-3, with D perhaps matching TRBD1 (6 bases). Trimming shortened V by 4 bases and J by 2 bases, and 16 bases separated the two germline ends. This CDR3 contains 16 residues. Germline V gene sequence: CDR1 SGHTA, CDR2 FQGNSA. The chain's CDR3 is CASSSQTVGATDTQYF. The CDR3, as DNA: TGTGCCAGCAGCTCCCAAACCGTGGGGGCCACAGATACGCAGTATTTT.

The chain has TRBV27 and TRBJ2-2; a weak D match, TRBD2 (6 bases). CDR3 length: 15 residues. Trimming stripped 5 bases from V and 4 bases from J, with 14 bases between. Germline CDR1 MNHEY, CDR2 SMNVEV (reference sequence). The CDR3 nucleotides read TGTGCCAGCAGTAACCGGGACTCCCTCACCGGGGAGCTGTTTTTT. It translates to CASSNRDSLTGELFF.

This clone was detected once. The V call is TRBV19, the J call TRBJ2-7; D gene uncertain. Trimming took 3 bases from V and 6 from J, leaving 18 bases between them. Germline-derived CDR1 and CDR2 are LNHDA and SQIVND (reference sequence). The CDR3 has 15 amino acids. The CDR3 nucleotides are TGTGCCAGTAGTATCGGGCCGGTTTCTCCTCTCGAGCAGTACTTC. Residues: CASSIGPVSPLEQYF.

This clone was seen once. The chain combines TRBV7-8 with TRBJ1-6; 7 nucleotides line up with TRBD1. The germline gives CDR1 SGHVS, CDR2 FQNEAQ. The junction had 3 bases not matched to a gene; V was cut back by 2 bases and J by 8 bases. The CDR3 contains 14 residues. The CDR3 here is CASSLRQGDSPLHF. The CDR3 DNA is TGTGCCAGCAGCTTAAGACAGGGAGATTCACCCCTCCACTTT.

The rearrangement links TRBV10-1 to TRBJ2-6, with a possible D match to TRBD1 (5 bases). Trimming stripped 10 bases from V and 2 bases from J, with 18 bases between. Germline V gene lookup returns CDR1 WNHNN and CDR2 SYGVQD (reference sequence). The CDR3 consists of 16 residues. CDR3 sequence reads: CATPELRTTGANVLTF. As DNA, the CDR3 is TGCGCCACCCCAGAGTTGAGGACAACTGGGGCCAACGTCCTGACTTTC.

The chain employs TRBV12-5 and TRBJ2-3; no firm D call. Germline values: CDR1 LGHNT, CDR2 FRNRAP. The V end lost 11 bases, the J end lost 11 bases, and 17 bases lay between the germline ends. This CDR3 is built from 11 residues. CDR3 loop: CAVEVGYGQYF. In DNA form, the CDR3 reads TGTGCTGTAGAAGTAGGATACGGGCAGTATTTT. Filled out from reference TRBV12-5 and TRBJ2-3, the complete variable domain reads DARVTQTPRHKVTEMGQEVTMRCQPILGHNTVFWYRQTMMQGLELLAYFRNRAPLDDSGMPKDRFSAEMPDATLATLKIQPSEPRDSAVYFCAVEVGYGQYFGPGTRLTVL.

This rearrangement joins TRBV12-5 to TRBJ2-1, with 12 bases aligning to TRBD2. CDR1 LGHNT and CDR2 FRNRAP come from the germline V gene. The CDR3 extends over 18 amino acids. With V trimmed by 0 bases and J by 7 bases, 10 bases remained unmatched. The CDR3 spells CASGLVLRLAGASNEQFF. The CDR3 coding sequence is TGTGCTAGTGGTTTGGTACTCCGACTAGCGGGGGCCTCGAATGAGCAGTTCTTC.

The rearrangement joins TRBV10-3 to TRBJ2-3, with 11 nucleotides matching TRBD1. After removal of 0 bases from V and 5 bases from J, the junction contained 7 bases not matched to a gene. Germline CDR1 and CDR2: ENHRY and SYGVKD. This CDR3 region has 17 residues. CDR3 residues: CAISESVGQGAKDTQYF. The DNA for the CDR3 is TGTGCCATCAGTGAGTCTGTAGGACAGGGGGCGAAAGATACGCAGTATTTT.

This chain joins TRBV28 and TRBJ1-3; no reliable D call. The CDR3 has 15 residues. Germline loops: CDR1 MDHEN, CDR2 SYDVKM. Trimming stripped 7 bases from V and 0 bases from J, with 13 bases between. The CDR3 coding sequence is TGTGCCAGCACCCCCCAGGAATACTCTGGAAACACCATATATTTT. The encoded protein is CASTPQEYSGNTIYF. The full variable domain, rest sourced from reference TRBV28 and TRBJ1-3, is DVKVTQSSRYLVKRTGEKVFLECVQDMDHENMFWYRQDPGLGLRLIYFSYDVKMKEKGDIPEGYSVSREKKERFSLILESASTNQTSMYLCASTPQEYSGNTIYFGEGSWLTVV.

V is TRBV19 and J is TRBJ2-1; perhaps TRBD2 as D (6 bases). The germline V gene encodes CDR1 LNHDA and CDR2 SQIVND (reference sequence). Trimming stripped 3 bases from V and 5 bases from J, with 14 bases between. The CDR3 contains 15 residues. This chain's CDR3 is CASSILEGSHNEQFF. Written as DNA, the CDR3 is TGTGCCAGTAGTATTCTGGAGGGAAGTCACAATGAGCAGTTCTTC.

The CDR3 reads CASRREDGRHEQYF. Written as DNA, the CDR3 is TGCGCCAGCAGGCGGGAGGACGGCCGCCACGAGCAGTACTTC. The rearrangement joins TRBV5-1 to TRBJ2-7, with 8 bases fitting TRBD2. The CDR3 spans 14 residues. Germline V gene lookup returns CDR1 SGHRS and CDR2 YFSETQ. V shed 5 bases, J shed 5 bases, and the junction held 9 bases outside the gene matches.

The chain carries TRBV11-2 and TRBJ2-4; unclear D gene. The V end was cut by 5 bases, the J end by 4 bases, with 6 bases between. The CDR3 has 12 amino acids. Germline CDR1 and CDR2: SGHAT and FQNNGV. CDR3 sequence: CASSPMKNIQYF. The CDR3 DNA reads as TGTGCCAGCAGCCCAATGAAAAACATTCAGTACTTC.

This rearrangement joins TRBV4-3 to TRBJ2-7, with 12 bases identical to TRBD1. V lost 3 bases, J lost 4 bases, and 4 bases stayed unmatched. The CDR3 consists of 15 residues. Looked up from germline, CDR1 is LGHNA and CDR2 is YSLEER. CDR3: CASSHSGQGAYEQYV. As DNA, the CDR3 is TGCGCCAGCAGCCACTCGGGACAGGGGGCTTACGAGCAGTACGTC.

The chain is built from TRBV24-1 and TRBJ2-1, with a tentative D call TRBD1 (5 bases). CDR3 size: 13 residues. V was cut by 1 base and J by 8 bases, with 8 bases left in between. Looked up from germline, CDR1 is KGHDR and CDR2 is SFDVKD. The CDR3 nucleotides read TGTGCCACCAGTGATTTAGTAGGGGATGAGCAGTTCTTC. It specifies CATSDLVGDEQFF.

The rearrangement joins TRBV3-1 (or the pseudogene TRBV3-2) to TRBJ2-1; 15 bases line up with TRBD2. V was pared by 4 bases and J by 8 bases, with 6 bases of the junction left unmatched. The CDR3 contains 16 residues. CDR1 and CDR2 (germline): LGHDT, YNNKEL (reference sequence). As DNA, the CDR3 is TGTGCCAGCAGCCGTAGGACTAGCGGGGGGGCCCATGAGCAGTTCTTC. Encoded protein: CASSRRTSGGAHEQFF.

CDR3 residues: CASRTLDRDNSPLHF. In DNA form, the CDR3 reads TGTGCCAGCAGGACCTTGGACAGGGATAATTCACCCCTCCACTTT. The chain combines TRBV6-6 with TRBJ1-6, with 8 bases that match TRBD1. Germline V CDR1 and CDR2: MNHNY, SVGAGI (reference sequence). The CDR3 runs to 15 residues. V lost 6 bases to trimming and J lost 5 bases; unmatched junction nucleotides: 6.

The chain recombines TRBV30 with TRBJ2-5, with D hard to call. Per the germline V gene, CDR1 is GTSNPN and CDR2 is SVGIG (reference sequence). Between the trimmed V and J ends, which lost 5 bases and 4 bases, there was a span of 8 bases. The CDR3 totals 11 residues. The CDR3 loop is CAWEGRETQYF. In DNA, the CDR3 is TGTGCCTGGGAAGGGCGAGAGACCCAGTACTTC.

Points on this clone: Other DNA variants within this sample encode the same CDR3. The genes are TRBV14 and TRBJ1-1; D not certain. This CDR3 has 14 residues. With 0 bases removed from V and 0 bases from J, the gap between germline ends came to 5 bases. Per germline, CDR1 SGHDN and CDR2 FVKESK. The CDR3 sequence is CASSQDPVNTEAFF. Here the CDR3 DNA reads TGTGCCAGCAGCCAAGATCCTGTGAACACTGAAGCTTTCTTT.

Concerning this clone itself: Other DNA variants within this sample encode the same CDR3. V gene TRBV15 combines with J gene TRBJ1-5, with D unresolved. This CDR3 region has 12 residues. V was clipped by 0 bases and J by 6 bases, with 3 bases between them. CDR1 and CDR2 (germline): LNHNV, YYDKDF (reference sequence). CDR3 protein: CATSRDTQPQHF. Written as DNA, the CDR3 is TGTGCCACCAGCAGAGATACTCAGCCCCAGCATTTT.

This rearrangement joins TRBV5-4 to TRBJ2-3, with 8 bases identical to TRBD1. The V segment lost 4 bases and the J segment 5 bases; nucleotides outside the gene matches: 9. The germline V gene has CDR1 SGHNT and CDR2 YYREEE (reference sequence). The CDR3 consists of 15 residues. The CDR3: CASSDPRGQEDTQYF. As DNA, the CDR3 is TGTGCCAGCAGCGACCCCAGGGGGCAAGAAGATACGCAGTATTTT.

This chain links TRBV5-6 with TRBJ1-2, with D unresolved. The V gene's germline CDR1 is SGHDT and CDR2 YYEEEE. V lost 4 bases to trimming and J lost 4 bases, with 14 bases between them. This CDR3 has 14 residues. The CDR3 protein is CASSQSLEPYGYTF. CDR3 DNA sequence: TGTGCCAGCAGCCAGAGTTTAGAACCCTATGGCTACACCTTC. The variable domain in full, with the rest retrieved from reference TRBV5-6 and TRBJ1-2, is DAGVTQSPTHLIKTRGQQVTLRCSPKSGHDTVSWYQQALGQGPQFIFQYYEEEERQRGNFPDRFSGHQFPNYSSELNVNALLLGDSALYLCASSQSLEPYGYTFGSGTRLTVV.

The J gene is TRBJ2-7, the V gene TRBV21-1; TRBD2 is the table's D call, not checked against the DNA. TRBV21-1 is given as a pseudogene. The length of the CDR3 is 16 residues. The CDR3 DNA follows: TGTGCCAGCAGCAAAGAGGTAGCGGGGACCCCCTACGAGCAGTACTTC. Protein sequence: CASSKEVAGTPYEQYF.